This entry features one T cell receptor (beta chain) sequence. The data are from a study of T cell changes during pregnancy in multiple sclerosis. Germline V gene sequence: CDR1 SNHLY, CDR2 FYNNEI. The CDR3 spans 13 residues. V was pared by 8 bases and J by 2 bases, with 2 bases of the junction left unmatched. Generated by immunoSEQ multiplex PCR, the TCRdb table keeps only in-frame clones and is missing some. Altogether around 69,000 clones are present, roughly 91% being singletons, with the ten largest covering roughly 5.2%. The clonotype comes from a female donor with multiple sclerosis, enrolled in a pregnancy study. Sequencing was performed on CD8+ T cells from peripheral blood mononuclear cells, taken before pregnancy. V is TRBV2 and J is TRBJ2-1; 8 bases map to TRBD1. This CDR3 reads CASLGQAYNEQFF. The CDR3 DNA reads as TGTGCCAGCTTGGGACAGGCCTACAATGAGCAGTTCTTC.